A single sample gave rise to the 22 T cell receptor beta chains below, sequenced in a study of neurological immune-mediated disorders. TCRdb re-analysed the 5' RACE reads in MiXCR, keeping a single row per CDR3 protein. The profile shows tens of thousands of distinct CDR3 sequences, almost 3.5% of them singletons. The source material was PBMCs. The receptors shown here come from a man in his forties with multiple sclerosis.

This clonotype was observed many times. The genes are TRBV29-1 and TRBJ2-1, with a weak D call TRBD2 (5 bases). CDR3 length: 14 residues. Germline CDR1 SQVTM, CDR2 ANQGSEA. The V end lost 0 bases, the J end lost 6 bases, and 12 bases lay between the germline ends. In nucleotides, the CDR3 is TGCAGCGTTGAAGAAAGGCGGGCCAGCAATGAGCAGTTCTTC. Protein: CSVEERRASNEQFF.

This clonotype was recorded at least ten times. This chain connects TRBV4-1 to TRBJ2-5; D is unclear. CDR1 and CDR2 from the germline V gene are MGHRA and YSYEKL. This CDR3 is 14 amino acids long. V was pared by 0 bases and J by 1 base, with 6 bases between. For the CDR3, the DNA is TGCGCCAGCAGCCAAGAAGGTCGCCAAGAGACCCAGTACTTC. Encoded protein: CASSQEGRQETQYF.

This clonotype appeared many times. The CDR3 DNA is TGCAGCGTTGGGGTCAGGGGAGACGAGCAGTACTTC. Protein: CSVGVRGDEQYF. V gene TRBV29-1 combines with J gene TRBJ2-7; maybe TRBD1 (6 bases). The CDR3 extends over 12 amino acids. Trimming shortened V by 4 bases and J by 5 bases, and 12 bases separated the two germline ends. Germline V gene lookup returns CDR1 SQVTM and CDR2 ANQGSEA.

Ten or more counts support this clonotype. This chain uses TRBV5-5 with TRBJ2-1; TRBD1 matches 10 bases. The CDR3 contains 15 residues. Germline V CDR1 and CDR2: SGHKS, YYEKEE (reference sequence). V shed 3 bases and J 2 bases; nucleotides not matched to a gene: 2. This chain's CDR3 is CASSSGQGAYNEQFF. In DNA, the CDR3 is TGTGCCAGCAGCTCCGGACAGGGGGCCTACAATGAGCAGTTCTTC.

In this sample, this clonotype turned up many times. The chain has TRBV6-5 and TRBJ2-6; TRBD1 matches 9 bases. Per the germline V gene, CDR1 is MNHEY and CDR2 is SVGAGI. This CDR3 contains 18 residues. V lost 8 bases and J lost 0; bases outside the gene matches: 11. CDR3 loop: CASFPSGTGTSGANVLTF. CDR3 in DNA: TGTGCCAGCTTCCCCTCCGGGACAGGGACCTCTGGGGCCAACGTCCTGACTTTC.

This clonotype has ten or more counts. The chain is built from TRBV7-8 and TRBJ2-7; D ambiguous. Germline V CDR1 and CDR2: SGHVS, FQNEAQ. The CDR3 covers 13 residues. V dropped 5 bases and J dropped 4 bases, with 12 bases sitting between them. This CDR3 is CASSLSALYEQYF. The DNA of the CDR3 is TGTGCCAGCAGCCTAAGCGCCTTATACGAGCAGTACTTC.

In this sample, this clonotype turned up many times. The genes are TRBV29-1 and TRBJ2-1; TRBD1 agrees at 10 bases. CDR1 SQVTM and CDR2 ANQGSEA come from the germline V gene. The CDR3 is 14 residues long. V lost 6 bases and J lost 8; bases outside the gene matches: 10. In DNA form, the CDR3 reads TGCAGCGTCCTACGGGGACAGGGGTCAGATGAGCAGTTCTTC. Translation: CSVLRGQGSDEQFF.

This clonotype was seen repeatedly, ten times or more. The chain employs TRBV12-3 or TRBV12-4 and TRBJ1-6; D is unclear. The V end was cut by 6 bases, the J end by 8 bases, with 14 bases between. The CDR3 sequence is 14 residues long. The CDR3 sequence: CASSSDRFDSPLHF. CDR3 in DNA: TGTGCCAGCAGCTCGGACCGTTTCGATTCACCCCTCCACTTT.

The table lists this clonotype with many counts. J is TRBJ1-2 and V is TRBV20-1, with 9 nucleotides matching TRBD1. With 4 bases clipped from V and 8 bases from J, the junction kept 14 bases outside the gene matches. The CDR3 totals 15 residues. CDR1 and CDR2 from the germline V gene are DFQATT and SNEGSKA (reference sequence). CDR3 in DNA: TGCAGTGCTATATTCCCCGCGGGACAGGGTTTAGGCTACACCTTC. Translating gives CSAIFPAGQGLGYTF.

This clonotype was counted many times. The genes are TRBV7-9 and TRBJ2-7; perhaps TRBD1 as D (5 bases). V was pared by 6 bases and J by 3 bases, with 9 bases between. Germline CDR1 reads SEHNR; CDR2 reads FQNEAQ (reference sequence). The CDR3 length is 12 residues. The CDR3 loop reads CASRGRDYEQYF. The CDR3 coding sequence is TGTGCCAGCAGAGGCAGGGACTACGAGCAGTACTTC.

A note on this clonotype: This may stem from a read error, because a much larger clone lies one nucleotide away. The CDR3 end shows no conserved phenylalanine or tryptophan, and so a read error is likely. This chain links TRBV10-2 with TRBJ2-7; 11 bases map to TRBD1. Germline trimming cut 6 bases from V and 6 bases from J; bases unmatched to any gene: 4. Germline loops: CDR1 WSHSY, CDR2 SAAADI. The CDR3 contains 13 residues. The DNA of the CDR3 is TGCGCCAGCAGAGGGACAGGGGGAGCCGAGCAGTACATC. Translation gives CASRGTGGAEQYI.

In its sample, this clonotype was seen many times. The gene calls are TRBV28 and TRBJ1-1; possibly TRBD1 for D (6 bases). The V and J ends lost 5 bases and 3 bases respectively, with 16 bases between them. Per the germline V gene, CDR1 is MDHEN and CDR2 is SYDVKM. The length of the CDR3 is 15 residues. The CDR3 here is CASSLSGEGDTEAFF. As DNA, the CDR3 is TGTGCCAGCAGTCTCTCAGGGGAAGGGGACACTGAAGCTTTCTTT.

This clonotype was counted at least ten times. V is TRBV3-1 and J is TRBJ2-2; 9 bases map to TRBD2. There are 18 residues in the CDR3. Germline loops: CDR1 LGHDT, CDR2 YNNKEL (reference sequence). Losses at the gene ends were 4 bases for V and 3 bases for J; bases not matched to a gene: 12. CDR3 nucleotides: TGTGCCAGCAGCCCAGAAGGGCTAGCGGGGTTGTACACCGGGGAGCTGTTTTTT. Translation gives CASSPEGLAGLYTGELFF.

At least ten counts were recorded for this clonotype. The chain recombines TRBV5-1 with TRBJ2-5; 14 nucleotides match TRBD2. There are 21 residues in the CDR3. Germline CDR1 and CDR2: SGHRS and YFSETQ. V was pared by 4 bases and J by 1 base, with 18 bases of the junction left unmatched. CDR3 nucleotides: TGCGCCAGCAGCCCAAGACGGGGACTAGCGGGAGCTCGAGCGGTCCAAGAGACCCAGTACTTC. Translation: CASSPRRGLAGARAVQETQYF. Complete variable domain (other parts from reference TRBV5-1 and TRBJ2-5): KAGVTQTPRYLIKTRGQQVTLSCSPISGHRSVSWYQQTPGQGLQFLFEYFSETQRNKGNFPGRFSGRQFSNSRSEMNVSTLELGDSALYLCASSPRRGLAGARAVQETQYFGPGTRLLVL.

This clonotype was seen at least ten times. The genes are TRBV5-5 and TRBJ2-6; TRBD1 matches at 9 bases. There are 17 residues in the CDR3. CDR1 SGHKS and CDR2 YYEKEE come from the germline V gene (reference sequence). V lost 5 bases and J lost 4; bases outside the gene matches: 10. CDR3 amino acids: CASRGDRVISGANVLTF. CDR3 sequence (DNA): TGTGCCAGCAGGGGGGACAGGGTTATCTCCGGGGCCAACGTCCTGACTTTC.

This clonotype appeared many times. The V call is TRBV3-1, the J call TRBJ2-5, with D possibly TRBD1 on 5 matching bases. The CDR3 length is 16 residues. Trimming removed 4 bases from V and 5 bases from J, with 20 bases in between. Germline CDR1 reads LGHDT; CDR2 reads YNNKEL (reference sequence). CDR3 sequence (DNA): TGTGCCAGCAGCCCTTTCGGACAAAGAGGCCTGGAGACCCAGTACTTC. This codes for CASSPFGQRGLETQYF.

There are many counts of this clonotype. This chain joins TRBV6-5 and TRBJ2-6; no reliable D call. Trimming left V 6 bases short and J 0 bases short, with 12 bases between. There are 16 residues in the CDR3. CDR1 MNHEY and CDR2 SVGAGI come from the germline V gene. The CDR3 region has the DNA TGTGCCAGCAGCAACAGCCGTTCCTCTGGGGCCAACGTCCTGACTTTC. It translates to CASSNSRSSGANVLTF.

This clonotype was observed many times. V gene TRBV5-1 combines with J gene TRBJ2-3; D might be TRBD2 (5 bases). The CDR3 length is 13 residues. Looked up from germline, CDR1 is SGHRS and CDR2 is YFSETQ. V was pared by 4 bases and J by 4 bases, with 10 bases between. This CDR3 is CASSPAAADTQYF. The DNA of the CDR3 is TGCGCCAGCAGCCCCGCAGCGGCAGATACGCAGTATTTT.

This clonotype has at least ten counts. The J gene is TRBJ2-3, the V gene TRBV29-1, with D possibly matching TRBD2 (5 bases). V lost 4 bases and J 3 bases, leaving 11 bases between the germline ends. The CDR3 extends over 13 amino acids. Germline values: CDR1 SQVTM, CDR2 ANQGSEA. This CDR3 is CSVGGALTDTQYF. The CDR3 nucleotides read TGCAGCGTTGGGGGAGCATTAACAGATACGCAGTATTTT.

There are a few counts of this clonotype. The chain combines TRBV20-1 with TRBJ2-5; TRBD2 aligns across 7 bases. The CDR3 totals 14 residues. The germline CDR1 and CDR2 sequences are DFQATT and SNEGSKA (reference sequence). V lost 6 bases, J lost 0 bases, and 7 bases stayed unmatched. The CDR3: CSAERDYDQETQYF. In nucleotides, the CDR3 is TGCAGTGCGGAAAGGGACTACGACCAAGAGACCCAGTACTTC.

This clonotype was seen repeatedly, ten times or more. The chain uses TRBV20-1 and TRBJ1-1; 7 positions match TRBD1. V lost 4 bases, J lost 3 bases, and 8 bases stayed unmatched. CDR3 size: 14 residues. CDR1 and CDR2 from the germline V gene are DFQATT and SNEGSKA (reference sequence). CDR3 sequence reads: CSATTGPRYTEAFF. The CDR3 DNA reads as TGCAGTGCTACGACAGGGCCACGGTACACTGAAGCTTTCTTT.

This clonotype was observed at least ten times. The V gene is TRBV5-1, the J gene TRBJ2-1; the match to TRBD1 covers 9 bases. The CDR3 runs to 15 residues. Looked up from germline, CDR1 is SGHRS and CDR2 is YFSETQ. V dropped 4 bases and J dropped 2; count of bases not matched to a gene: 4. Written as DNA, the CDR3 is TGCGCCAGCAGCCTCGGACAGGGGCCCTACAATGAGCAGTTCTTC. Its protein product is CASSLGQGPYNEQFF.